What follows are 30 T cell receptor beta chains derived from one specimen sequenced in a study of T cell responses to AZD1222 COVID-19 vaccine. Method: immunoSEQ multiplex PCR; TCRdb's copy keeps in-frame clones and lacks some. The sample has some 120,000 clones, roughly 91% seen once. The sample in question was peripheral blood, obtained on day 0 of MenACWY control vaccination. These receptors were obtained from an adult in good health.

The chain combines TRBV3-1 (or the pseudogene TRBV3-2) with TRBJ2-7; 9 bases are shared with TRBD2. The J segment lost 4 bases and the V segment lost 1 base, leaving 11 bases of the junction unmatched. Per germline, CDR1 LGHDT and CDR2 YNNKEL (reference sequence). This CDR3 has 17 residues. The DNA of the CDR3 is TGTGCCAGCAGCCAAGTCAGCCGGGCGGGAGGGAGATACGAGCAGTACTTC. This translates into CASSQVSRAGGRYEQYF.

The chain combines TRBV7-9 with TRBJ2-5; no definite D call. CDR3 size: 14 residues. V lost 2 bases to trimming and J lost 1 base, with 8 bases between them. CDR1 and CDR2 from the germline V gene are SEHNR and FQNEAQ (reference sequence). CDR3 DNA: TGTGCCAGCAGCTTAATTACAGTCCAAGAGACCCAGTACTTC. Amino acids: CASSLITVQETQYF.

The chain carries TRBV6-1 and TRBJ1-5; D may be TRBD1 (5 bases). V dropped 3 bases and J dropped 3 bases, with 12 bases sitting between them. The CDR3 extends over 15 amino acids. Germline V lookup: CDR1 MNHNS, CDR2 SASEGT. The CDR3 protein is CASSENRRDNQPQHF. In DNA, the CDR3 is TGTGCCAGCAGTGAGAACAGGAGGGACAATCAGCCCCAGCATTTT.

The genes are TRBV7-9 and TRBJ2-1; D might be TRBD2 (5 bases). This CDR3 has 16 residues. CDR1 and CDR2 from the germline V gene are SEHNR and FQNEAQ (reference sequence). Trimming shortened V by 9 bases and J by 10 bases, and 28 bases separated the two germline ends. The chain's CDR3 is CASFGERIIGTIEQFF. Here the CDR3 DNA reads TGTGCCAGTTTCGGGGAACGGATAATAGGAACAATAGAGCAGTTCTTC.

This clone was seen only once. This CDR3 reads CASSLRMGGRGSYEQYV. The CDR3 DNA is TGTGCCAGCAGTTTACGTATGGGGGGGCGGGGATCCTACGAGCAGTACGTC. This chain links TRBV27 with TRBJ2-7; D is possibly TRBD2 (7 bases). The CDR3 is 17 residues long. Germline CDR1 is MNHEY and CDR2 is SMNVEV (reference sequence). V was cut by 2 bases and J by 1 base, with 18 bases left in between.

The chain employs TRBV18 and TRBJ1-4, with TRBD1 as a possible D gene (5 bases). Per the germline V gene, CDR1 is KGHSH and CDR2 is LQKENI. Trimming cost V 1 base and J 0 bases, with 15 bases left between them. The CDR3 is 18 residues long. CDR3 protein: CASSPRAGPGATNEKLFF. In DNA form, the CDR3 reads TGTGCCAGCTCACCACGGGCGGGGCCAGGAGCAACTAATGAAAAACTGTTTTTT.

This chain joins TRBV11-2 and TRBJ2-1; D is possibly TRBD2 (7 bases). The CDR3 runs 15 residues. Trimming stripped 1 base from V and 7 bases from J, with 14 bases between. Germline CDR1 reads SGHAT; CDR2 reads FQNNGV. The CDR3 protein is CASSLGGGGWNEQFF. The CDR3 nucleotides read TGTGCCAGCAGCTTAGGCGGCGGGGGCTGGAATGAGCAGTTCTTC.

The rearrangement uses TRBV28 and TRBJ1-1, with D perhaps matching TRBD1 (6 bases). The CDR3 length is 15 residues. V was clipped by 6 bases and J by 4 bases, with 18 bases between them. Per the germline V gene, CDR1 is MDHEN and CDR2 is SYDVKM. CDR3 sequence (DNA): TGTGCCAGCAGCCTCCAACAGGGCTTGGGCACTGAAGCTTTCTTT. Amino acids: CASSLQQGLGTEAFF.

The chain employs TRBV29-1 and TRBJ2-1; 11 bases match TRBD2. V shed 3 bases and J 6 bases; nucleotides not matched to a gene: 10. This CDR3 contains 16 residues. CDR1 and CDR2 (germline): SQVTM, ANQGSEA. This CDR3 reads CSVEGMTSGVLNEQFF. CDR3 nucleotides: TGCAGCGTTGAGGGGATGACTAGCGGGGTACTCAATGAGCAGTTCTTC.

The V and J genes are TRBV7-9 and TRBJ2-3; 7 positions agree with TRBD2. The ends lost 6 bases at V and 2 bases at J; junction bases unmatched: 8. This CDR3 comprises 15 residues. The germline V gene encodes CDR1 SEHNR and CDR2 FQNEAQ (reference sequence). The CDR3 nucleotides are TGTGCCAGCAGTCTTGGAGCGGGGCTCACAGATACGCAGTATTTT. Translated, it gives CASSLGAGLTDTQYF.

V gene TRBV27 combines with J gene TRBJ1-5; 7 bases map to TRBD1. The CDR3 sequence is 15 residues long. Germline V gene sequence: CDR1 MNHEY, CDR2 SMNVEV (reference sequence). V shed 3 bases, J shed 3 bases, and the junction held 5 bases outside the gene matches. The CDR3 DNA reads TGTGCCAGCAGTTTCACAGGGGCCTACAATCAGCCCCAGCATTTT. This translates into CASSFTGAYNQPQHF.

This chain links TRBV5-5 with TRBJ2-7; D is possibly TRBD1 (6 bases). CDR1 and CDR2 from the germline V gene are SGHKS and YYEKEE (reference sequence). CDR3 size: 17 residues. Trimming stripped 0 bases from V and 0 bases from J, with 16 bases between. CDR3 sequence reads: CASSLEAHREYSYEQYF. For the CDR3, the DNA is TGTGCCAGCAGCTTGGAGGCGCACAGGGAATACTCCTACGAGCAGTACTTC.

This clone showed up just once. CDR3 loop: CASSLAGGYSEQFF. In nucleotides, the CDR3 is TGTGCCAGCAGCCTAGCGGGGGGTTATAGTGAGCAGTTCTTC. V is TRBV6-4 and J is TRBJ2-1; 11 nucleotides line up with TRBD2. V shed 6 bases, J shed 9 bases, and the junction held 7 bases outside the gene matches. The CDR3 spans 14 residues. Germline V gene lookup returns CDR1 MRHNA and CDR2 SNTAGT.

The V and J genes are TRBV3-1 (or the pseudogene TRBV3-2) and TRBJ1-4; D gene unclear. The CDR3 runs 16 residues. Per germline, CDR1 LGHDT and CDR2 YNNKEL (reference sequence). V lost 1 base to trimming and J lost 0 bases, with 9 bases between them. The CDR3: CASSQGVVATNEKLFF. The CDR3 DNA is TGTGCCAGCAGCCAAGGGGTTGTTGCAACTAATGAAAAACTGTTTTTT.

This chain connects TRBV3-1 (or the pseudogene TRBV3-2) to TRBJ1-3; D gene unclear. V gave up 6 bases and J gave up 0 bases, with 9 bases separating them. The CDR3 consists of 14 residues. CDR1 LGHDT and CDR2 YNNKEL come from the germline V gene (reference sequence). The CDR3 is CASSGTSSGNTIYF. Here the CDR3 DNA reads TGTGCCAGCAGTGGCACAAGCTCTGGAAACACCATATATTTT.

V and J are TRBV7-9 and TRBJ1-1; D possibly corresponds to TRBD1 (5 bases). The germline gives CDR1 SEHNR, CDR2 FQNEAQ (reference sequence). V lost 5 bases, J lost 4 bases, and 11 bases lay in between. The CDR3 loop spans 13 amino acids. The CDR3 sequence is CASSERRGTEAFF. The CDR3 region has the DNA TGTGCCAGCAGCGAGCGAAGGGGCACTGAAGCTTTCTTT.

This clone was counted only a few times. The CDR3, as DNA: TGTGCCAGCAGTTATCCGGGACAGGGGGGGACTATCGGCAATCAGCCCCAGCATTTT. Translation: CASSYPGQGGTIGNQPQHF. The chain uses TRBV28 and TRBJ1-5, with TRBD1 matching over 11 bases. The CDR3 is 19 amino acids. V shed 4 bases and J 2 bases; nucleotides not matched to a gene: 13. Germline lookup yields CDR1 MDHEN and CDR2 SYDVKM. Full variable domain (rest looked up from reference TRBV28 and TRBJ1-5): DVKVTQSSRYLVKRTGEKVFLECVQDMDHENMFWYRQDPGLGLRLIYFSYDVKMKEKGDIPEGYSVSREKKERFSLILESASTNQTSMYLCASSYPGQGGTIGNQPQHFGDGTRLSIL.

This clone was observed a handful of times. CDR3: CASSHGQGASYGYTF. In nucleotides, the CDR3 is TGCGCCAGCAGCCATGGACAGGGGGCGAGCTATGGCTACACCTTC. The V and J genes are TRBV4-3 and TRBJ1-2; 11 bases fit TRBD1. This CDR3 comprises 15 residues. J gave up 4 bases and V 3 bases, and 4 bases lay outside the gene matches. The germline gives CDR1 LGHNA, CDR2 YSLEER.

The rearrangement joins TRBV2 to TRBJ2-7; no reliable D call. The germline V gene has CDR1 SNHLY and CDR2 FYNNEI. The CDR3 is 14 amino acids. Between the trimmed V and J ends, which lost 4 bases and 1 base, there was a span of 11 bases. The CDR3 DNA reads TGTGCCAGCAGTGTCTGGGCCGGTTCCTACGAGCAGTACGTC. It encodes CASSVWAGSYEQYV.

The rearrangement joins TRBV9 to TRBJ1-2; the D gene is possibly TRBD1 (5 bases). CDR3 length: 15 amino acids. V was clipped by 0 bases and J by 1 base, with 10 bases between them. Germline CDR1 is SGDLS and CDR2 is YYNGEE. Here the CDR3 DNA reads TGTGCCAGCAGCGTAGAGGGGCGGATTAACTATGGCTACACCTTC. Its protein is CASSVEGRINYGYTF.

The chain is built from TRBV5-1 and TRBJ2-1; D is unresolved. Germline V lookup: CDR1 SGHRS, CDR2 YFSETQ. This CDR3 spans 12 amino acids. V was shortened by 2 bases and J by 10 bases, with 10 bases between the two germline ends. The CDR3 is CASSFPDSEQFF. The CDR3 region has the DNA TGCGCCAGCAGCTTCCCAGACTCCGAGCAGTTCTTC.

The chain employs TRBV5-1 and TRBJ2-1, with 9 bases fitting TRBD1. Germline values: CDR1 SGHRS, CDR2 YFSETQ. V trimming: 1 base; J trimming: 0 bases; junction bases outside the gene matches: 8. The CDR3 runs 18 residues. The CDR3 loop is CASSLIKTGGGSYNEQFF. The CDR3 bases are TGCGCCAGCAGCTTGATCAAGACAGGGGGTGGCTCCTACAATGAGCAGTTCTTC.

The chain couples TRBV4-1 to TRBJ2-2; 7 nucleotides align to TRBD2. Germline V gives CDR1 MGHRA, CDR2 YSYEKL. The CDR3 totals 15 residues. Trimming cost V 5 bases and J 6 bases; bases outside gene matches: 9. The CDR3 here is CASSWRTSESGELFF. Here the CDR3 DNA reads TGCGCCAGCAGCTGGAGGACTAGTGAGTCCGGGGAGCTGTTTTTT.

This clone was detected a few times. This chain links TRBV6-4 with TRBJ2-1; TRBD2 matches at 11 bases. This CDR3 has 14 residues. V shed 0 bases and J 12 bases; nucleotides not matched to a gene: 4. The germline V gene encodes CDR1 MRHNA and CDR2 SNTAGT. This chain's CDR3 is CASSDSSLAGGQFF. The DNA of the CDR3 is TGTGCCAGCAGTGACTCTAGTCTAGCGGGGGGGCAGTTCTTC.

This chain joins TRBV7-6 and TRBJ1-6, with D unresolved. The germline CDR1 and CDR2 sequences are SGHVS and FNYEAQ. The V end was cut by 2 bases, the J end by 6 bases, with 5 bases between. The CDR3 is 13 residues long. The CDR3 loop is CASSLSTNSPLHF. For the CDR3, the DNA is TGTGCCAGCAGCTTAAGTACTAATTCACCCCTCCACTTT. Full variable domain (remainder filled in from reference TRBV7-6 and TRBJ1-6): GAGVSQSPRYKVTKRGQDVALRCDPISGHVSLYWYRQALGQGPEFLTYFNYEAQQDKSGLPNDRFSAERPEGSISTLTIQRTEQRDSAMYRCASSLSTNSPLHFGNGTRLTVT.

In this sample, this clone turned up once. This chain links TRBV12-3 or TRBV12-4 with TRBJ2-5; 7 bases fit TRBD1. The CDR3 totals 13 residues. Unmatched junction bases numbered 3, after V lost 6 bases and J lost 2 bases. The CDR3 DNA sequence: TGTGCCAGCAGGACAGGGACACAAGAGACCCAGTACTTC. Its translation: CASRTGTQETQYF.

This rearrangement joins TRBV7-9 to TRBJ1-2, with TRBD1 matching 8 bases. Germline lookup yields CDR1 SEHNR and CDR2 FQNEAQ (reference sequence). V dropped 5 bases and J dropped 7; count of bases not matched to a gene: 9. This CDR3 spans 14 amino acids. The CDR3 DNA is TGTGCCAGCAGCCATCTACCAGACAGGGGTGGCTACACCTTC. The encoded protein is CASSHLPDRGGYTF.

The V call is TRBV19, the J call TRBJ1-5; no definite D call. The germline gives CDR1 LNHDA, CDR2 SQIVND (reference sequence). The CDR3 consists of 14 residues. The germline V and J ends were trimmed by 0 bases and 9 bases, with 12 bases remaining between them. CDR3: CASSIDRTEWPQHF. The CDR3 nucleotides read TGTGCCAGTAGTATAGATCGGACTGAGTGGCCCCAGCATTTT.

This chain links TRBV11-1 with TRBJ2-7; no definite D call. The V and J ends lost 6 bases and 2 bases respectively, with 14 bases between them. CDR1 and CDR2 (germline): SGHAT, FQDESV (reference sequence). CDR3 length: 14 residues. The CDR3 bases are TGTGCCAGCAGTTCGACCGGGTCCCCCTACGAGCAGTACTTC. Translation: CASSSTGSPYEQYF.

This clone was observed a handful of times. The chain couples TRBV2 to TRBJ1-1; D remains unclear. Per the germline V gene, CDR1 is SNHLY and CDR2 is FYNNEI. V lost 6 bases and J 12 bases, leaving 20 bases between the germline ends. The length of the CDR3 is 13 residues. The CDR3 here is CASRPGPRTPPFF. DNA of the CDR3: TGTGCCAGCAGACCTGGGCCCCGCACTCCCCCTTTCTTT.